These T cell receptor beta chains were read from a single sample in a study of shared clonotypes between healthy human individuals. Profiling relied on immunoSEQ multiplex PCR, and the TCRdb table lists in-frame clones only, not all of them. The sample holds about 1.1 million clones; 70% to 80% are singletons and the top ten take almost 0.9%. The sequencing sample was made of memory CD4+ T cells from PBMCs. The origin of the receptors is a man in his late teens or twenties in good health. Some clones in this sample may be carry-over from other donors' samples. Both conserved end residues are part of each CDR3. Fields, in order: V gene, CDR3 length, J gene, D gene, clone size, CDR3 protein, CDR3 DNA. The D gene is left open where the match is weak. Clone size appears in some rows only: once, few, many, or a class for an expanded clone.

TRBV20-1,11,TRBJ2-3,NA,NA,CSANLGLRTYF,TGCAGTGCTAATTTGGGACTCCGCACGTATTTT
TRBV29-1,11,TRBJ1-1,NA,few,CSVEERTEAFF,TGCAGCGTTGAAGAACGGACGGAAGCTTTCTTT
TRBV7-3,15,TRBJ2-3,TRBD1,few,CASSLSGQGSDTQYF,TGTGCCAGCAGCTTATCTGGACAGGGATCAGATACGCAGTATTTT
TRBV5-1,16,TRBJ1-1,NA,NA,CASSSQGGSIDKEAFF,TGCGCCAGCAGCTCCCAAGGGGGTTCTATTGATAAGGAAGCTTTCTTT
TRBV11-2,17,TRBJ2-5,TRBD1,NA,CASSLGDRGFRSETQYF,TGTGCCAGCAGCTTAGGGGACAGGGGTTTTCGGTCAGAGACCCAGTACTTC
TRBV28,12,TRBJ2-7,NA,NA,CASSPPAYEQYF,TGTGCCAGCAGCCCTCCGGCATACGAGCAGTACTTC
TRBV28,15,TRBJ1-1,NA,NA,CASSSLTPLNTEAFF,TGTGCCAGCAGTTCCCTAACACCTCTGAACACTGAAGCTTTCTTT
TRBV28,12,TRBJ2-7,NA,NA,CASSLPQGWQYF,TGTGCCAGCAGTTTACCCCAGGGTTGGCAGTACTTC
TRBV9,15,TRBJ2-3,NA,few,CASSATSASTDTQYF,TGTGCCAGCAGCGCGACTAGTGCTAGCACAGATACGCAGTATTTT
TRBV30,13,TRBJ2-3,NA,once,CAWSVKGADTQYF,TGTGCCTGGAGTGTTAAGGGGGCAGATACGCAGTATTTT
TRBV7-3,15,TRBJ2-1,NA,few,CASSLGFRLNNEQFF,TGTGCCAGCAGCTTAGGGTTTCGGTTAAACAATGAGCAGTTCTTC
TRBV20-1,9,TRBJ2-1,NA,NA,CSASDEQFF,TGCAGTGCTAGTGATGAGCAGTTCTTC
TRBV7-9,13,TRBJ1-3,NA,NA,CASSLVSGNTIYF,TGTGCCAGCAGCTTAGTTAGTGGAAACACCATATATTTT
TRBV9,17,TRBJ2-1,TRBD2,NA,CASSAYQLAGGDNEQFF,TGTGCCAGCAGCGCCTACCAACTAGCGGGAGGGGACAATGAGCAGTTCTTC
TRBV9,16,TRBJ1-2,TRBD1,NA,CASSRDSGTQGGGYTF,TGTGCCAGCAGTCGGGACAGCGGGACTCAGGGGGGCGGCTACACCTTC
TRBV28,15,TRBJ2-2,TRBD2,NA,CASSSTSDNTGELFF,TGTGCCAGCAGTTCTACTAGCGACAACACCGGGGAGCTGTTTTTT
TRBV5-1,15,TRBJ2-5,NA,few,CASSTLQGPIETQYF,TGCGCCAGCAGCACCCTCCAAGGACCAATCGAGACCCAGTACTTC
TRBV27,13,TRBJ1-1,NA,NA,CASSFSSGTEAFF,TGTGCCAGCAGTTTCTCGTCGGGGACTGAAGCTTTCTTT
TRBV2,14,TRBJ1-1,NA,once,CASSVEGRDTEAFF,TGTGCCAGCAGCGTCGAGGGGAGGGACACTGAAGCTTTCTTT
TRBV11-3,13,TRBJ2-3,NA,NA,CASSLANTDTQYF,TGTGCCAGCAGCTTAGCCAACACAGATACGCAGTATTTT
TRBV2,15,TRBJ1-1,TRBD1,NA,CASRGQGGRNTEAFF,TGTGCCAGCAGGGGACAGGGAGGAAGGAACACTGAAGCTTTCTTT
TRBV5-1,15,TRBJ2-1,NA,NA,CASSLRENLYNEQFF,TGCGCCAGCAGCTTACGGGAAAACTTATACAATGAGCAGTTCTTC
TRBV5-6,15,TRBJ1-1,TRBD1,once,CASSFPDRAVPEAFF,TGTGCCAGCAGCTTCCCGGACAGGGCTGTCCCTGAAGCTTTCTTT
TRBV5-1,15,TRBJ2-1,TRBD2,NA,CASSFLAGENNEQFF,TGCGCCAGCAGCTTTCTAGCGGGAGAGAACAATGAGCAGTTCTTC